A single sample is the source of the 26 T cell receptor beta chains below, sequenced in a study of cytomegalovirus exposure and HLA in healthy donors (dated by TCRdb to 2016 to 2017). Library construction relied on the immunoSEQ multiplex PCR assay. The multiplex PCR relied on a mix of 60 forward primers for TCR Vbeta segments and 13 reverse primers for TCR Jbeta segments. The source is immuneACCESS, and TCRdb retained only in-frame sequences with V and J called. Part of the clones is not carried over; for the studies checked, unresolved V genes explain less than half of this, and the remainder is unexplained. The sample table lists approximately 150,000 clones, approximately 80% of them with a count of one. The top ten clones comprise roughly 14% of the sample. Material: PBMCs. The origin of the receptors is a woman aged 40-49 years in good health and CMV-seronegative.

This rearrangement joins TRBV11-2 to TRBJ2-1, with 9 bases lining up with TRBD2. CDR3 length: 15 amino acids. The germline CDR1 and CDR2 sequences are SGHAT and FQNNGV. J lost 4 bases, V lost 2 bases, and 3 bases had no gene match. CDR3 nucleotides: TGTGCCAGCAGCTTACGCGGGGGGGCTTACAATGAGCAGTTCTTC. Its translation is CASSLRGGAYNEQFF.

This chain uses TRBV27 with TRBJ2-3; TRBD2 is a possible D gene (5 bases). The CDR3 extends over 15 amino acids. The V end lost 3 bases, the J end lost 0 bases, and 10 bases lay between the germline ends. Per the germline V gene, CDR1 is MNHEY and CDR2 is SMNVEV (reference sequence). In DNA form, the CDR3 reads TGTGCCAGCAGTTTTGGTACTAGAAGCACAGATACGCAGTATTTT. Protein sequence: CASSFGTRSTDTQYF.

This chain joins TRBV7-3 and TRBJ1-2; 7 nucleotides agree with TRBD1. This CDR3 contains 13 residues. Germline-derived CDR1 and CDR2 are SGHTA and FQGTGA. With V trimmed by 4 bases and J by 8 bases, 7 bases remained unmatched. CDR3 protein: CASSSSQGGGYTF. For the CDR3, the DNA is TGTGCCAGCAGCTCGTCTCAGGGGGGCGGCTACACCTTC. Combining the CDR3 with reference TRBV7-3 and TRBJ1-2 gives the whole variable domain GAGVSQTPSNKVTEKGKYVELRCDPISGHTALYWYRQSLGQGPEFLIYFQGTGAADDSGLPNDRFFAVRPEGSVSTLKIQRTERGDSAVYLCASSSSQGGGYTFGSGTRLTVV.

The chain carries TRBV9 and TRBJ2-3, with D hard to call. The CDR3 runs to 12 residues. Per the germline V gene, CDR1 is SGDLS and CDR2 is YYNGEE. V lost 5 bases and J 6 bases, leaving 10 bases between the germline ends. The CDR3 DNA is TGTGCCAGCAGTGCCCTCGGGGATACGCAGTATTTT. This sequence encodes CASSALGDTQYF.

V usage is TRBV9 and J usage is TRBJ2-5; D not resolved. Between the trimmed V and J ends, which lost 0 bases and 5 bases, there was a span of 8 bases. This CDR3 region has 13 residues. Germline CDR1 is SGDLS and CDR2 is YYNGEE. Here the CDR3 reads CASSVGPAETQYF. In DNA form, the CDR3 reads TGTGCCAGCAGCGTAGGACCAGCGGAGACCCAGTACTTC.

This chain's CDR3 is CASSPQYSGPRGSEAFF. For the CDR3, the DNA is TGTGCCAGCTCACCACAGTATTCAGGCCCCCGGGGGTCTGAAGCTTTCTTT. This sequence joins TRBV18 and TRBJ1-1; tentative D call: TRBD1 (5 bases). The V end lost 1 base, the J end lost 6 bases, and 21 bases lay between the germline ends. CDR1 KGHSH and CDR2 LQKENI come from the germline V gene. This CDR3 spans 17 amino acids.

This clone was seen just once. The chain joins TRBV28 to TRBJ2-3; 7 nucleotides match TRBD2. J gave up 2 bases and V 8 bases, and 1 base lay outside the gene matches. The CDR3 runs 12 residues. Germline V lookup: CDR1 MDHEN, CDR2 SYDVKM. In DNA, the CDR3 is TGTGCCAGCGGGGGGGTCACAGATACGCAGTATTTT. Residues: CASGGVTDTQYF.

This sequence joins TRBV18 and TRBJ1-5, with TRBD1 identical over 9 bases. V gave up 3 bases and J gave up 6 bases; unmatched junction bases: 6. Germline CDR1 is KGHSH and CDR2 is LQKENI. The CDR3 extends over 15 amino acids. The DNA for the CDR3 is TGTGCCAGCTCACCGGGACAGGGTAACGGTCAGCCCCAGCATTTT. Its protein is CASSPGQGNGQPQHF.

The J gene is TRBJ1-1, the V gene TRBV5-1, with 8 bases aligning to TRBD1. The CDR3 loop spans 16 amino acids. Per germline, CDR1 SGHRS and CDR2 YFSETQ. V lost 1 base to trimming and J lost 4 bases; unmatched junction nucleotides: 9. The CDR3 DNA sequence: TGCGCCAGCAGCTTGATGCAGGGGGCTACGGGCACTGAAGCTTTCTTT. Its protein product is CASSLMQGATGTEAFF.

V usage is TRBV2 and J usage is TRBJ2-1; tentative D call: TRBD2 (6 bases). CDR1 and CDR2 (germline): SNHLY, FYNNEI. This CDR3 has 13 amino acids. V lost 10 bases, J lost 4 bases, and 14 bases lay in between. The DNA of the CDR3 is TGTGCCACCGGGGGTACAGTTTACAATGAGCAGTTCTTC. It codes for CATGGTVYNEQFF.

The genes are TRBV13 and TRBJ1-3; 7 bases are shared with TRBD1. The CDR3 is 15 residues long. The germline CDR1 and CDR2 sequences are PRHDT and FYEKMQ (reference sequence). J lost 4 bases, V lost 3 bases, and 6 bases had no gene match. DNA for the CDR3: TGTGCCAGCAGCTTCGACAGGGCGGAAGGAAACACCATATATTTT. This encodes CASSFDRAEGNTIYF.

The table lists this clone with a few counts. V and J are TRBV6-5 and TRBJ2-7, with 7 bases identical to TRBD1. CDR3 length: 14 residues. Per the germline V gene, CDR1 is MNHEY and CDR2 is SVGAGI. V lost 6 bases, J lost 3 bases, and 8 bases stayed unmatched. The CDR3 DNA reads TGTGCCAGCAGCCCCACGGGACAGCACTACGAGCAGTACTTC. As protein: CASSPTGQHYEQYF.

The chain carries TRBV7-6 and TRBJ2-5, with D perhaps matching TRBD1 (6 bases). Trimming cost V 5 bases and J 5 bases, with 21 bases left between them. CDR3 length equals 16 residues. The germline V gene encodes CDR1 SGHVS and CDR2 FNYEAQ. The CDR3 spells CASSIKYREIYETQYF. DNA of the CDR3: TGTGCCAGCAGCATCAAATACAGGGAAATATACGAGACCCAGTACTTC.

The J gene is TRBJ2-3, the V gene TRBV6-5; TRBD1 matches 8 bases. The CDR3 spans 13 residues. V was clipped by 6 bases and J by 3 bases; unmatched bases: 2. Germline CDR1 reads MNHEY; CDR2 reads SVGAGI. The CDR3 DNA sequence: TGTGCCAGCAGGCGACAGGGGACAGATACGCAGTATTTT. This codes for CASRRQGTDTQYF.

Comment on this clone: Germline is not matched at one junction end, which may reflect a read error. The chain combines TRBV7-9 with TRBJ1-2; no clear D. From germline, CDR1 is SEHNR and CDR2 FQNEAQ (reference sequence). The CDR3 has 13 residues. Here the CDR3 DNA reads TGTTCCAGCAGCTTAGTCGTCGGGAATGGCTACACCTTC. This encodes CSSSLVVGNGYTF.

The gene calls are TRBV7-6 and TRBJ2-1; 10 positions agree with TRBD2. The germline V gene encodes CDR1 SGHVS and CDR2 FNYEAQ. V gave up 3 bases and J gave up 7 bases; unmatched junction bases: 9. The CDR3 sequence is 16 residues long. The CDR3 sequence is CASSFTRSGGPNEQFF. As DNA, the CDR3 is TGTGCCAGCAGCTTTACCCGTAGCGGGGGGCCTAATGAGCAGTTCTTC.

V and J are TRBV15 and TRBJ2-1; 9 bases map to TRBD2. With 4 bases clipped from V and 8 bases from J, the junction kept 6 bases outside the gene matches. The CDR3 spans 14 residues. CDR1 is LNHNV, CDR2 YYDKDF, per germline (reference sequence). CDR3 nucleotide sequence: TGTGCCACCAGCAATAAGCGGGAGGCCGATGAGCAGTTCTTC. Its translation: CATSNKREADEQFF.

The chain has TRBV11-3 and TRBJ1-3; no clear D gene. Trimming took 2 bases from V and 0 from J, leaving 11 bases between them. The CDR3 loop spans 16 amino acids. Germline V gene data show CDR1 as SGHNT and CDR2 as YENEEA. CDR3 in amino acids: CASSLWEASSGNTIYF. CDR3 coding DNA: TGTGCCAGCAGCTTATGGGAGGCCAGCTCTGGAAACACCATATATTTT.

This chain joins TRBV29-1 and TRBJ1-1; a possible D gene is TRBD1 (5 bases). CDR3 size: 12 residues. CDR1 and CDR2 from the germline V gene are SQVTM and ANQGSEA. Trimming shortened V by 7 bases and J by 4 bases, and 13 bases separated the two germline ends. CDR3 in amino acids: CSASPGLTEAFF. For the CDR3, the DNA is TGCAGCGCGTCCCCGGGACTCACTGAAGCTTTCTTT.

CDR3 loop: CAISEIRGTSSGNTIYF. CDR3 in DNA: TGTGCCATCAGTGAAATTAGGGGAACCAGCTCTGGAAACACCATATATTTT. The V gene is TRBV10-3, the J gene TRBJ1-3; D perhaps matches TRBD1 (5 bases). In germline, CDR1 is ENHRY, CDR2 SYGVKD. The CDR3 totals 17 residues. Trimming took 3 bases from V and 0 from J, leaving 15 bases between them.

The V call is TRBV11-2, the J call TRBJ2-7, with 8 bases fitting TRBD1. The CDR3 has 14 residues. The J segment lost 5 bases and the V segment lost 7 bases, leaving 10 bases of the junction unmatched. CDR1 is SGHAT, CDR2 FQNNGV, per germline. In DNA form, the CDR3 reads TGTGCCAGCAACCCAAACACAGGGGGTCACGAGCAGTACTTC. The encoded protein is CASNPNTGGHEQYF.

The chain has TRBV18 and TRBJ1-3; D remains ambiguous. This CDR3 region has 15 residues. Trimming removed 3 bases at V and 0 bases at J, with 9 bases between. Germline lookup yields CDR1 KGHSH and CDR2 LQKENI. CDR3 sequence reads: CASSPNGDSGNTIYF. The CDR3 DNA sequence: TGTGCCAGCTCACCTAACGGGGACTCTGGAAACACCATATATTTT. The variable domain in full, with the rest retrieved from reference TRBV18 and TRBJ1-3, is NAGVMQNPRHLVRRRGQEARLRCSPMKGHSHVYWYRQLPEEGLKFMVYLQKENIIDESGMPKERFSAEFPKEGPSILRIQQVVRGDSAAYFCASSPNGDSGNTIYFGEGSWLTVV.

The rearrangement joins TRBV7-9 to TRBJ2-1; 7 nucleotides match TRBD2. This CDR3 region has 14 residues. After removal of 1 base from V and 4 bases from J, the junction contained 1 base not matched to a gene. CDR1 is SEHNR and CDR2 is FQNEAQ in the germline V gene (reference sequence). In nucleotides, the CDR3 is TGTGCCAGCAGCTTAGGCGGGGGTTACAATGAGCAGTTCTTC. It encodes CASSLGGGYNEQFF.

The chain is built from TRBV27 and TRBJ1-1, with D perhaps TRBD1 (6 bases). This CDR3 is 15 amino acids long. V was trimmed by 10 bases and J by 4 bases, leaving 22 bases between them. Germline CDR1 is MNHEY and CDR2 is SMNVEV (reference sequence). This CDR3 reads CANHREGRGSTEAFF. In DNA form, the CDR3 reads TGTGCCAACCACAGGGAGGGAAGGGGGTCCACTGAAGCTTTCTTT.

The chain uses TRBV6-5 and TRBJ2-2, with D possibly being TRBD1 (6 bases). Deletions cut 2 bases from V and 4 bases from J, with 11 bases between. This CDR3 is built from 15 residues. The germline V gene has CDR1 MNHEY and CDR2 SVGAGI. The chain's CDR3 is CASSYSRGATGELFF. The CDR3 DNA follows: TGTGCCAGCAGTTACAGCAGGGGAGCCACCGGGGAGCTGTTTTTT.

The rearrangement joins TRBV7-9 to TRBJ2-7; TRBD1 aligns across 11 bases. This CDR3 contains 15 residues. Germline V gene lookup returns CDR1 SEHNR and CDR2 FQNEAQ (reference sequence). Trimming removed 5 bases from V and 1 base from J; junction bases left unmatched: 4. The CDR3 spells CASSTGQGVSYEQYF. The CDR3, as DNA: TGTGCCAGCAGCACGGGACAGGGGGTTTCCTACGAGCAGTACTTC.